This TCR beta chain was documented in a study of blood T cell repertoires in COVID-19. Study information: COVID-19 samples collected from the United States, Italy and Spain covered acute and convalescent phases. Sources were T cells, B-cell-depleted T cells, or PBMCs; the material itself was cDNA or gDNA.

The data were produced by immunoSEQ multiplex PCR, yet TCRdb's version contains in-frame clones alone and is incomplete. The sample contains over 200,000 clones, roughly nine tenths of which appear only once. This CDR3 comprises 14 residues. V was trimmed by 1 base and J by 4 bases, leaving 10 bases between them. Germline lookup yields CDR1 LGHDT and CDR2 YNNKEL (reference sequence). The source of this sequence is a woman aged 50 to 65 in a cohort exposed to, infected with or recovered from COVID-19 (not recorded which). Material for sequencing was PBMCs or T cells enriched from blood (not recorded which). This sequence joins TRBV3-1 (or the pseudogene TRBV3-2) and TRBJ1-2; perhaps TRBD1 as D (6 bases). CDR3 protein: CASSQGRGTYGYTF. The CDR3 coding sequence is TGTGCCAGCAGCCAAGGAAGGGGGACCTATGGCTACACCTTC.